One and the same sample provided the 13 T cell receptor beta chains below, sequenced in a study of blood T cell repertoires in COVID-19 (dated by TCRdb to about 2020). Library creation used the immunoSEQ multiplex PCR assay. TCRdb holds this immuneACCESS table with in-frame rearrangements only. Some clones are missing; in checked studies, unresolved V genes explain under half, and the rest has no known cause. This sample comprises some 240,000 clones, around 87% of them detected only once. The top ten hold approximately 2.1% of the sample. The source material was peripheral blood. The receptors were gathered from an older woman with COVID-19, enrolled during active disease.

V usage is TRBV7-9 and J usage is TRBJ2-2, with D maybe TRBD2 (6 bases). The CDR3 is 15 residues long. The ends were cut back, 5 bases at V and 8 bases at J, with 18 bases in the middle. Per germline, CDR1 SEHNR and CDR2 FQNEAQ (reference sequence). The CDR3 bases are TGTGCCAGCAGCGATCCGGGTTTCGCGGGAGGGGAGCTGTTTTTT. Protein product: CASSDPGFAGGELFF.

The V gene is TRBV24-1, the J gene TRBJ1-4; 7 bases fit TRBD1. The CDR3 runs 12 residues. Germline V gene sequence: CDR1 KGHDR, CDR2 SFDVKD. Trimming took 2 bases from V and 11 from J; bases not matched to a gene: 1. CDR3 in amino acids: CATSDSGGKLFF. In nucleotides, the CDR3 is TGTGCCACCAGTGATTCAGGGGGGAAACTGTTTTTT.

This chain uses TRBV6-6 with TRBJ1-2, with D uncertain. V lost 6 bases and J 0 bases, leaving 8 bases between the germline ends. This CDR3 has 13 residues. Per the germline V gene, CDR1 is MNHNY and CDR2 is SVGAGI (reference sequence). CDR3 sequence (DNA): TGTGCCAGCAGCATAACAGCTAACTATGGCTACACCTTC. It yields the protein CASSITANYGYTF.

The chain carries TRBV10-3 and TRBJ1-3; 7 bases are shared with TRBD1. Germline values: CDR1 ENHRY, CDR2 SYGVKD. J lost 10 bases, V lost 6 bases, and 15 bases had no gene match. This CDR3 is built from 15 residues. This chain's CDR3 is CAIRGGQTRQETIYF. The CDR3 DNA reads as TGTGCCATCAGGGGGGGACAGACCAGACAAGAGACCATATATTTT.

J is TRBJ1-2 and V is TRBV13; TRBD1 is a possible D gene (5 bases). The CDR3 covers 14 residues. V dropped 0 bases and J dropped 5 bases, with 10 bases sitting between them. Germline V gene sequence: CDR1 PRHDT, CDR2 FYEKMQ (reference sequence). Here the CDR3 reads CASSLGTGAYGYTF. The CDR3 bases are TGTGCCAGCAGCTTAGGTACAGGCGCTTATGGCTACACCTTC.

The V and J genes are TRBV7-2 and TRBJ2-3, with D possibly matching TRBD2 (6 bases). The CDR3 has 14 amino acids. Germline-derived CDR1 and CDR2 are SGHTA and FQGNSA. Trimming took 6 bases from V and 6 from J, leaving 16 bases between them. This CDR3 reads CASSFGSGRDTQYF. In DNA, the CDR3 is TGTGCCAGCAGTTTCGGGAGCGGAAGGGATACGCAGTATTTT.

The CDR3 is CASSQDWSSYNEQFF. In DNA form, the CDR3 reads TGTGCCAGCAGCCAAGATTGGAGCTCCTACAATGAGCAGTTCTTC. The chain carries TRBV4-2 and TRBJ2-1; unclear D gene. The V gene's germline CDR1 is LGHNA and CDR2 YNFKEQ. The CDR3 contains 15 residues. Trimming stripped 0 bases from V and 0 bases from J, with 6 bases between.

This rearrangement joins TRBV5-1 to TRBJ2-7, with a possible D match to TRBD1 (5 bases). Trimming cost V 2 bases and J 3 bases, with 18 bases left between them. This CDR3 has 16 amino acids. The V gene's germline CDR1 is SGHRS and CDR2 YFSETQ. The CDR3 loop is CASSLSAGSGGYEQYF. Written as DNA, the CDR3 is TGCGCCAGCAGCTTAAGCGCAGGGTCCGGTGGCTACGAGCAGTACTTC.

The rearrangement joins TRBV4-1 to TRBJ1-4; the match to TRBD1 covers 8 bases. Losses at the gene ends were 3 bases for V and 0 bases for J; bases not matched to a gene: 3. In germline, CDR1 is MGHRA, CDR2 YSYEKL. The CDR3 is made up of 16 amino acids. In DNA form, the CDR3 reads TGCGCCAGCAGCCAGACAGGGGTCTCAACTAATGAAAAACTGTTTTTT. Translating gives CASSQTGVSTNEKLFF.

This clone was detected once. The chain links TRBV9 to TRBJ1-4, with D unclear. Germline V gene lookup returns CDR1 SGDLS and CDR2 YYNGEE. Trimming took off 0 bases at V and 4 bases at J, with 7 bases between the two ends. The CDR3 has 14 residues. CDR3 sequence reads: CASSVDSFNEKLFF. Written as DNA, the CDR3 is TGTGCCAGCAGCGTAGACAGCTTTAATGAAAAACTGTTTTTT.

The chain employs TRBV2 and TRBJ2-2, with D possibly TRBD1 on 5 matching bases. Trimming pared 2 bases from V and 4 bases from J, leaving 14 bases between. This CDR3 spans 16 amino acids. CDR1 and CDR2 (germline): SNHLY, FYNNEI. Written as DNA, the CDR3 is TGTGCCAGCAGTGAATCTCTATCAGGGTTCACCGGGGAGCTGTTTTTT. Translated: CASSESLSGFTGELFF.

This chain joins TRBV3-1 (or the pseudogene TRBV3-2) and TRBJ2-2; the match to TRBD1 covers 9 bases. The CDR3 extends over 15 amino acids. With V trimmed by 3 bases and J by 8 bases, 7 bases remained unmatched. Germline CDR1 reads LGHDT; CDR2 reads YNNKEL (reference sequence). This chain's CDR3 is CASSQSTGGAGELFF. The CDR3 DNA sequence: TGTGCCAGCAGCCAGAGCACAGGGGGCGCGGGGGAGCTGTTTTTT.

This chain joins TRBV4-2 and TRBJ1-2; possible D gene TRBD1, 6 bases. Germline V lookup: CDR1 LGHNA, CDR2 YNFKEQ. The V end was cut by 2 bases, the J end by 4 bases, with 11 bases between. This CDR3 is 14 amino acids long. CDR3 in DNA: TGTGCCAGCAGCCAAACCGACAGGAGCTATGGCTACACCTTC. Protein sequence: CASSQTDRSYGYTF.